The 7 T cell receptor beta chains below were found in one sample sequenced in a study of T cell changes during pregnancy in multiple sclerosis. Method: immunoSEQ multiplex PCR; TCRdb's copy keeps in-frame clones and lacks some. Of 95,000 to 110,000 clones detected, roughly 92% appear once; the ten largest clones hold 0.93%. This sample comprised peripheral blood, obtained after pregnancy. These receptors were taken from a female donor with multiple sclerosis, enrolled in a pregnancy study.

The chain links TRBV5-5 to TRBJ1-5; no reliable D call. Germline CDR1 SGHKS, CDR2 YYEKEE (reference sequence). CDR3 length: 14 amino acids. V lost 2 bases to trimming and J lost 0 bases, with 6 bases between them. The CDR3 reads CASSFTPSNQPQHF. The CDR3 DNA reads TGTGCCAGCAGCTTTACACCTAGCAATCAGCCCCAGCATTTT.

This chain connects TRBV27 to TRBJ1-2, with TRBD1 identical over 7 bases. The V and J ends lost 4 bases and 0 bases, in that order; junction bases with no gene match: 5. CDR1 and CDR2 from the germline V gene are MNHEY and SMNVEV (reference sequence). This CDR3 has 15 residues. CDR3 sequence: CASSSPGTANYGYTF. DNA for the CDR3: TGTGCCAGCAGTTCCCCCGGGACAGCTAACTATGGCTACACCTTC.

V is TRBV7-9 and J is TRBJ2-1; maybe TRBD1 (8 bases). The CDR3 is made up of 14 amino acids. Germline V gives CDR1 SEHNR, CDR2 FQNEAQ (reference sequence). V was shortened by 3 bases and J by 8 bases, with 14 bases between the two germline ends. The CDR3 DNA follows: TGTGCCAGCAGCTTGAGGACAGGGAGGGATGAGCAGTTCTTC. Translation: CASSLRTGRDEQFF. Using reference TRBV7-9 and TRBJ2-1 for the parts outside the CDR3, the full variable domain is DTGVSQNPRHKITKRGQNVTFRCDPISEHNRLYWYRQTLGQGPEFLTYFQNEAQLEKSRLLSDRFSAERPKGSFSTLEIQRTEQGDSAMYLCASSLRTGRDEQFFGPGTRLTVL.

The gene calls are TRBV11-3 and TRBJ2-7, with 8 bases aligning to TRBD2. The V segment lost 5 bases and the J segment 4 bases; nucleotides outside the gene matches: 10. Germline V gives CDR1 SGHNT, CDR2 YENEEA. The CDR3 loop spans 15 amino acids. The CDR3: CASSRASGLGYEQYF. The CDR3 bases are TGTGCCAGCAGCCGCGCGTCGGGACTAGGGTACGAGCAGTACTTC.

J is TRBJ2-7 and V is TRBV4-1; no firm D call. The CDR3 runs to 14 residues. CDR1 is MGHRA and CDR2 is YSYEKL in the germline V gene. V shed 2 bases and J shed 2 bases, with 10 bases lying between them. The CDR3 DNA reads TGCGCCAGCAGCCAAATCCCTGAGACCTACGAGCAGTACTTC. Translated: CASSQIPETYEQYF.

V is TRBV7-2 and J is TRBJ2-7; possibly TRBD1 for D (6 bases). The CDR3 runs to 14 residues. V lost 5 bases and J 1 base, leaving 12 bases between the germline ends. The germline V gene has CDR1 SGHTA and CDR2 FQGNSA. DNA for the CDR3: TGTGCCAGCAGCCCCCGACAGGAATCCTACGAGCAGTACTTC. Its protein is CASSPRQESYEQYF. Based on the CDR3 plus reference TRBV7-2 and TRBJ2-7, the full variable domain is GAGVSQSPSNKVTEKGKDVELRCDPISGHTALYWYRQSLGQGLEFLIYFQGNSAPDKSGLPSDRFSAERTGGSVSTLTIQRTQQEDSAVYLCASSPRQESYEQYFGPGTRLTVT.

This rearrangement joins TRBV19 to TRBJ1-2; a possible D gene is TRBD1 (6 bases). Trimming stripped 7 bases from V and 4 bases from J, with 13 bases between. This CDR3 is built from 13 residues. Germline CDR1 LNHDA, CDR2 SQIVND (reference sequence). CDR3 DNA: TGTGCCAGTAAAACAGGGTCGGCCTATGGCTACACCTTC. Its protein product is CASKTGSAYGYTF.